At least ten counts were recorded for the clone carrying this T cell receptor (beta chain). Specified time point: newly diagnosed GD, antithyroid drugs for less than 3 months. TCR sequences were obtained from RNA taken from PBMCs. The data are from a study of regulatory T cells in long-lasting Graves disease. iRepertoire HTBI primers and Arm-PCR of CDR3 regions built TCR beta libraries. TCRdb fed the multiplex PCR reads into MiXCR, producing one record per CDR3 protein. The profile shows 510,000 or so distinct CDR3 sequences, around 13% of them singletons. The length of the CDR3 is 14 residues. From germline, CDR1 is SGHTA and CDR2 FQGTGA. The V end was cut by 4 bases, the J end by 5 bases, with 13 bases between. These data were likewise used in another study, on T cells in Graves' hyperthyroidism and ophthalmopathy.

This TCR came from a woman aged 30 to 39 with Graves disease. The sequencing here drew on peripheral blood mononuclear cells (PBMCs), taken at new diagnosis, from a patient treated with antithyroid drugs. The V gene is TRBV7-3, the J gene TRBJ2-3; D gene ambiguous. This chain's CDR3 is CASSSMRQGDTQYF. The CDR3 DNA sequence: TGTGCCAGCAGCTCCATGCGCCAAGGAGATACGCAGTATTTT.